This T cell receptor beta chain came from a study of CXCR3-negative and CXCR3-positive naive CD8 T cells. Via 5' RACE with UMI labels, TRB cDNA libraries were prepared. TCRdb re-called the 5' RACE reads; one entry per CDR3 protein, DNA not given. This sample lists 70,000 to 95,000 distinct CDR3 sequences; its ten largest clones have over 1.5%. Naive CD8+ T cells carried a CD45RO-CCR7+CD27+CD95- phenotype. Germline V CDR1 and CDR2: DFQATT, SNEGSKA (reference sequence). The CDR3 sequence is 13 residues long. This receptor was taken from a human donor in good health. Some clones in this sample may be carry-over from other donors' samples. What was sequenced was naive CXCR3- CD8+ T cells from blood. The subset denotes: CD45RO-CCR7+CD27+CD95- naive CD8+ T cells lacking CXCR3 (TNR3-). The rearrangement joins TRBV20-1 to TRBJ2-1. The CDR3 sequence: CSARVPNSNEQFF.